Described below is a single T cell receptor (beta chain) sequence and its context. Its antigen remains unknown. It was with a sample-barcoded 5' primer and a J-beta primer mix that a second PCR of about 6 to 12 cycles was run. TCRdb redid the calling of the 5' RACE reads with MiXCR, one entry per CDR3 protein. The top ten hold roughly 14% of the sample, which has about 670,000 distinct CDR3 sequences, more than 45% seen once. The record originates from a study of blood T cells in healthy people across ages. Study conclusions and caveats: Those diversity estimates obtained from one million T cells were thought to be underestimates. The unsorted PBMCs prevented any conclusive comparison of naive versus antigen-experienced cells.

CDR1 GTSNPN and CDR2 SVGIG come from the germline V gene (reference sequence). V lost 2 bases to trimming and J lost 5 bases; unmatched junction nucleotides: 5. This CDR3 comprises 14 residues. Extraction yielded at least 6 micrograms of total RNA per sample. The V gene is TRBV30, the J gene TRBJ2-3; 9 nucleotides align to TRBD2. Sequencing input: blood. This receptor was taken from an elderly woman in good health. The DNA for the CDR3 is TGTGCCTGGAGTCTAGCGGGGCCCTTAGATACGCAGTATTTT. Protein product: CAWSLAGPLDTQYF.